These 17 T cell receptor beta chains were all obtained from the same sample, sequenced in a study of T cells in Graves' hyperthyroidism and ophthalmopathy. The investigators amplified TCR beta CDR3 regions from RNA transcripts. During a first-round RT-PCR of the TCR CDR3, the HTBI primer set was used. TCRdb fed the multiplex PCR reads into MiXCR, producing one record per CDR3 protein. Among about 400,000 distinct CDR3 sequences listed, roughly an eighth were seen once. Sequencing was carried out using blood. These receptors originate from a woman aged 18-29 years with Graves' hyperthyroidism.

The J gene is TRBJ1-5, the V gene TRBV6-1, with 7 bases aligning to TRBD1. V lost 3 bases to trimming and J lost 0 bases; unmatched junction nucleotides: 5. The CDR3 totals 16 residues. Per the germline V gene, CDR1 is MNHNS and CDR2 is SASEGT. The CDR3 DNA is TGTGCCAGCAGTGACCGCGGACAGGCTAGCAATCAGCCCCAGCATTTT. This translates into CASSDRGQASNQPQHF.

In DNA, the CDR3 is TGTGCCAGCACTTACAACAGGGGTCAGCCCCAGCATTTT. This codes for CASTYNRGQPQHF. The J gene is TRBJ1-5, the V gene TRBV28; 7 bases agree with TRBD1. Germline trimming cut 7 bases from V and 6 bases from J; bases unmatched to any gene: 6. Germline CDR1 reads MDHEN; CDR2 reads SYDVKM. This CDR3 is built from 13 residues. The variable domain in full, completed from reference TRBV28 and TRBJ1-5, reads DVKVTQSSRYLVKRTGEKVFLECVQDMDHENMFWYRQDPGLGLRLIYFSYDVKMKEKGDIPEGYSVSREKKERFSLILESASTNQTSMYLCASTYNRGQPQHFGDGTRLSIL.

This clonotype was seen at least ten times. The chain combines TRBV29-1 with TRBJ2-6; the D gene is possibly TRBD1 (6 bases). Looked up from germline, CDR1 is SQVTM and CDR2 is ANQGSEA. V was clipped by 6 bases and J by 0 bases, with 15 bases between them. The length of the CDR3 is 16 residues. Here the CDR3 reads CSVMDSRLSGANVLTF. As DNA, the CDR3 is TGCAGCGTGATGGACAGTCGCCTCTCTGGGGCCAACGTCCTGACTTTC.

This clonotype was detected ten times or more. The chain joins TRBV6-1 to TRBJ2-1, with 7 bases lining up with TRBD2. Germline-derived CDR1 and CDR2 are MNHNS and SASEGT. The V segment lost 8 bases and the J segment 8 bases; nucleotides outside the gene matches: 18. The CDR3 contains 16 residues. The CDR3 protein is CASETSAVLGGDEQFF. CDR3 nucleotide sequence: TGTGCCAGCGAAACATCAGCGGTATTGGGAGGGGATGAGCAGTTCTTC.

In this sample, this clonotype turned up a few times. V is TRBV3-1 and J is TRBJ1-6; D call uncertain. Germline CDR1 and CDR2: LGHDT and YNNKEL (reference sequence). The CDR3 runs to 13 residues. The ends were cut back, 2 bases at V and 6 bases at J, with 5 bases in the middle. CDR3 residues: CASSQRTNSPLHF. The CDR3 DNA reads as TGTGCCAGCAGCCAACGAACTAATTCACCCCTCCACTTT. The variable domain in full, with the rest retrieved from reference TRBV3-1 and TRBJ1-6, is DTAVSQTPKYLVTQMGNDKSIKCEQNLGHDTMYWYKQDSKKFLKIMFSYNNKELIINETVPNRFSPKSPDKAHLNLHINSLELGDSAVYFCASSQRTNSPLHFGNGTRLTVT.

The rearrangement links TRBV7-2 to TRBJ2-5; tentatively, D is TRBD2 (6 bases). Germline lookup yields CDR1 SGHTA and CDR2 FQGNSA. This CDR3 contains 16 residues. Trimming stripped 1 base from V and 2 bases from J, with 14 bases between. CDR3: CASSLDGGMGQETQYF. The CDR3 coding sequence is TGTGCCAGCAGCTTAGATGGCGGGATGGGGCAAGAGACCCAGTACTTC.

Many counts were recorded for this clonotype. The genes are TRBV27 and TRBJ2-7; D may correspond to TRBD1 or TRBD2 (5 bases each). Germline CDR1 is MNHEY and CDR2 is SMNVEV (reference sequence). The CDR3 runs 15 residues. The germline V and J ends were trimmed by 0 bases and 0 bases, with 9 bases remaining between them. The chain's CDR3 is CASSLSGTLSYEQYF. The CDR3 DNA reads TGTGCCAGCAGTTTATCCGGGACCCTCTCCTACGAGCAGTACTTC.

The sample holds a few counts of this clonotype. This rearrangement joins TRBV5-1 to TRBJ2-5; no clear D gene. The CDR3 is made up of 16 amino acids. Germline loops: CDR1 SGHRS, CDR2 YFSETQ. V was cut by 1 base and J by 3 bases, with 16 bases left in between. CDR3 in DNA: TGCGCCAGCAGCTTGAGGCCACCTGCCTATGAAGAGACCCAGTACTTC. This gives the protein CASSLRPPAYEETQYF. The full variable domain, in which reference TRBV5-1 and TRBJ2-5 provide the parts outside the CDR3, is KAGVTQTPRYLIKTRGQQVTLSCSPISGHRSVSWYQQTPGQGLQFLFEYFSETQRNKGNFPGRFSGRQFSNSRSEMNVSTLELGDSALYLCASSLRPPAYEETQYFGPGTRLLVL.

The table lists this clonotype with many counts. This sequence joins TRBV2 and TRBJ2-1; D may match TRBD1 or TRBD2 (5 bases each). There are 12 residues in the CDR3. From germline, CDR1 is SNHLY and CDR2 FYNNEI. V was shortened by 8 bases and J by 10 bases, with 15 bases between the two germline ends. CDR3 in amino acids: CASCLLRDEQFF. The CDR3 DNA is TGTGCCAGCTGCTTACTCCGGGACGAGCAGTTCTTC.

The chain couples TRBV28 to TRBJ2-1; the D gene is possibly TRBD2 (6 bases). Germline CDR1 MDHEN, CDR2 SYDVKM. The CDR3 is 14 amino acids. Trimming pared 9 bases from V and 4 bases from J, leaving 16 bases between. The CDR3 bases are TGTGCCAGTTTACCTAGCGAACGTTACAATGAGCAGTTCTTC. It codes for CASLPSERYNEQFF. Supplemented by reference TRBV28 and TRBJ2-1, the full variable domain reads DVKVTQSSRYLVKRTGEKVFLECVQDMDHENMFWYRQDPGLGLRLIYFSYDVKMKEKGDIPEGYSVSREKKERFSLILESASTNQTSMYLCASLPSERYNEQFFGPGTRLTVL.

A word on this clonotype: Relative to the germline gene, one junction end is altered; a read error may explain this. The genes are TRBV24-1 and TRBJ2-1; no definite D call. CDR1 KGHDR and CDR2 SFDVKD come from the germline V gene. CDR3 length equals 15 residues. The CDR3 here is CVTSAREFAYNEQFF. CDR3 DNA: TGTGTCACCTCGGCACGAGAGTTCGCCTACAATGAGCAGTTCTTC.

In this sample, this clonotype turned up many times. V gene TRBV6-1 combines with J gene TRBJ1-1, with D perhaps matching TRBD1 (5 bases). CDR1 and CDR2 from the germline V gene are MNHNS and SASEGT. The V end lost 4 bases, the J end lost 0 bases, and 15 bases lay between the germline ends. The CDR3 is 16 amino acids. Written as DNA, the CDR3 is TGTGCCAGCAGTGCGGCCCCGCGGGGGTTGAACACTGAAGCTTTCTTT. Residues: CASSAAPRGLNTEAFF.

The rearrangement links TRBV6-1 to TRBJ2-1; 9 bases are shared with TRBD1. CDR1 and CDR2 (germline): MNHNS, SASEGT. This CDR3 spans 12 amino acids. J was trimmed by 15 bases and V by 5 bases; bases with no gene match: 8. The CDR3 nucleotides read TGTGCCAGCAGTCCCCCGGGACAGGGACTGTTCTTC. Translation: CASSPPGQGLFF.

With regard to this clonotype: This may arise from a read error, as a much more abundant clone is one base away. Here the CDR3 DNA reads TGTGCCAGCTCACTCGGGACAGGGGGCGAAGCTTCCTTT. Translated: CASSLGTGGEASF. The chain joins TRBV18 to TRBJ1-1; 12 positions agree with TRBD1. This CDR3 comprises 13 residues. Germline-derived CDR1 and CDR2 are KGHSH and LQKENI. Full variable domain (rest looked up from reference TRBV18 and TRBJ1-1): NAGVMQNPRHLVRRRGQEARLRCSPMKGHSHVYWYRQLPEEGLKFMVYLQKENIIDESGMPKERFSAEFPKEGPSILRIQQVVRGDSAAYFCASSLGTGGEASFGQGTRLTVV.

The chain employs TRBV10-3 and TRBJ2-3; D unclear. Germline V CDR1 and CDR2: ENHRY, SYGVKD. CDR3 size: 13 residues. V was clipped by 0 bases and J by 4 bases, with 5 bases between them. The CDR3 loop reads CAISESDPDTQYF. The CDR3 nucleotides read TGTGCCATCAGTGAGTCTGACCCAGATACGCAGTATTTT.

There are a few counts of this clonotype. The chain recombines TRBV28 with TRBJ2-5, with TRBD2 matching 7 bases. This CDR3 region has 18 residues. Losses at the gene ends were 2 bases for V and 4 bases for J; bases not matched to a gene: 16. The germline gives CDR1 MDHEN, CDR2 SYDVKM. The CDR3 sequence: CASSLIIGGRETRETQYF. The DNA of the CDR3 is TGTGCCAGCAGTTTAATAATCGGCGGGCGGGAGACGAGAGAGACCCAGTACTTC.

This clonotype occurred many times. CDR3 in amino acids: CASSQDWRDSSYEQYF. The CDR3 DNA sequence: TGTGCCAGCAGCCAAGATTGGCGGGACAGCTCCTACGAGCAGTACTTC. The rearrangement joins TRBV3-1 to TRBJ2-7; D may be TRBD1 (7 bases). The V end was cut by 0 bases, the J end by 0 bases, with 12 bases between. Germline CDR1 is LGHDT and CDR2 is YNNKEL (reference sequence). The CDR3 is 16 amino acids.